The entry below gives a single TCR beta chain sequence along with its context. Its antigen is not known. A read error is possible here, since a much larger clone lies one base away. Without the conserved terminal phenylalanine or tryptophan, this CDR3 likely stems from a read error. The CDR3 runs to 14 residues. The germline V gene encodes CDR1 SGHVS and CDR2 FNYEAQ. V lost 3 bases, J lost 7 bases, and 4 bases stayed unmatched. This entry comes from a study of neurological immune-mediated disorders. Study-wide points: There were no CDR3 amino acid sequences shared by expanded clones across subjects, a result suggesting private repertoires in all groups.

Synthesis of cDNA used 5'RACE (with 10-nucleotide random UMIs). The output of every sequencing run, over 200 million TCR-beta sequences, came from 15-18 subjects. TCRdb itself ran the 5' RACE reads through MiXCR, one entry per CDR3 protein. The sample records around 40,000 distinct CDR3 sequences, about an eighth being singletons. Volunteers at a blood bank in Maryland, USA, were the healthy controls. This TCR was recovered from a female donor in good health. The rearrangement links TRBV7-6 to TRBJ2-1; 9 bases fit TRBD2. Source material: PBMCs. The CDR3 DNA follows: TGTGCCAGCAGCTTGCGGGAGGGGGGGAATGAGCAGTTCTTA. Residues: CASSLREGGNEQFL.